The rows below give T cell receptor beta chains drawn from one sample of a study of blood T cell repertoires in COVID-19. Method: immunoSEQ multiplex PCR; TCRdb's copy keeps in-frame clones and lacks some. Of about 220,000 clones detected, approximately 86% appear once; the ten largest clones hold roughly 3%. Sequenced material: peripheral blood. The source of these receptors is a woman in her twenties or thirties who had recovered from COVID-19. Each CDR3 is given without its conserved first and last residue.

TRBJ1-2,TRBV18,ASSPPTGGLNGYT
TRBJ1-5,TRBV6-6,ASSLLRDRDQPQH
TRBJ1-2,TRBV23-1,ASPLGQVPNYGYT
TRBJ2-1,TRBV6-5,ASSPTHTSYNEQF
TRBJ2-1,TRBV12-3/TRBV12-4,ASSLGRKQF
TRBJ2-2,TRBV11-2,ASSFPPGGSTGELF
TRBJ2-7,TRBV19,ASSIAGGNYEQY
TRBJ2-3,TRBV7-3,ASSAGGDPGTQY
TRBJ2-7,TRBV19,ASSIRRTDTSYEQY
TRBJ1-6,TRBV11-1,ASSPGQGGHSPLH
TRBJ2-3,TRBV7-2,ASSFSGSSTDTQY
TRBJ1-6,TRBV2,ASTQAGDSPLH